The 32 T cell receptor beta chains reported below all come from one sample, sequenced in a study of graft-versus-host responses after intestinal transplantation. Generated by immunoSEQ multiplex PCR, the TCRdb table keeps only in-frame clones and is missing some. Altogether fewer than 45,000 clones are present, about 89% being singletons, with the ten largest covering under 2.5%. The sample here was PBMCs, taken approximately 320 days after intestinal transplant. Source of these receptors: a human patient who received an intestinal transplant, so some T cells may come from the graft donor.

The chain uses TRBV6-6 and TRBJ1-5, with 9 positions matching TRBD1. Germline V gene data show CDR1 as MNHNY and CDR2 as SVGAGI (reference sequence). The V and J ends lost 5 bases and 2 bases, in that order; junction bases with no gene match: 4. CDR3 length: 15 residues. As DNA, the CDR3 is TGTGCCAGCAGTCGCGACAGGGGGGGCAATCAGCCCCAGCATTTT. Residues: CASSRDRGGNQPQHF.

The chain is built from TRBV19 and TRBJ1-5; tentatively, D is TRBD1 (6 bases). CDR1 is LNHDA, CDR2 SQIVND, per germline (reference sequence). The length of the CDR3 is 15 residues. Trimming removed 5 bases from V and 0 bases from J, with 11 bases in between. CDR3 residues: CASSPRQVSNQPQHF. CDR3 DNA sequence: TGTGCCAGTAGTCCTCGACAGGTTAGCAATCAGCCCCAGCATTTT. Drawing the rest from reference TRBV19 and TRBJ1-5, the complete variable domain is DGGITQSPKYLFRKEGQNVTLSCEQNLNHDAMYWYRQDPGQGLRLIYYSQIVNDFQKGDIAEGYSVSREKKESFPLTVTSAQKNPTAFYLCASSPRQVSNQPQHFGDGTRLSIL.

The chain carries TRBV6-5 and TRBJ1-2; TRBD1 is a possible D gene (5 bases). Germline V gene data show CDR1 as MNHEY and CDR2 as SVGAGI. V shed 5 bases and J shed 4 bases, with 14 bases lying between them. The CDR3 runs 14 residues. The CDR3 nucleotides read TGTGCCAGCAGTGTTGAGGGGAAACTCTATGGCTACACCTTC. It yields the protein CASSVEGKLYGYTF.

The V call is TRBV6-5, the J call TRBJ2-1, with 10 nucleotides matching TRBD1. V was clipped by 2 bases and J by 7 bases; unmatched bases: 8. Germline V gene data show CDR1 as MNHEY and CDR2 as SVGAGI. The CDR3 spans 16 residues. The DNA of the CDR3 is TGTGCCAGCAGTTACCCCCCCGGGACAGGGGCGAATGAGCAGTTCTTC. Its protein product is CASSYPPGTGANEQFF.

In its sample, this clone was seen a few times. The J gene is TRBJ2-3, the V gene TRBV4-3; no clear D gene. This CDR3 has 15 amino acids. Trimming took 4 bases from V and 3 from J, leaving 14 bases between them. The germline V gene has CDR1 LGHNA and CDR2 YSLEER. CDR3 residues: CASSLGQVRTDTQYF. Here the CDR3 DNA reads TGCGCCAGCAGCCTAGGTCAGGTACGGACAGATACGCAGTATTTT.

The rearrangement links TRBV5-1 to TRBJ2-7; 8 bases line up with TRBD1. Germline CDR1 is SGHRS and CDR2 is YFSETQ. V shed 0 bases, J shed 2 bases, and the junction held 4 bases outside the gene matches. The CDR3 runs 15 residues. The CDR3 is CASSLAQGATYEQYF. The CDR3 DNA sequence: TGCGCCAGCAGCTTGGCTCAGGGGGCCACCTACGAGCAGTACTTC. Drawing the rest from reference TRBV5-1 and TRBJ2-7, the complete variable domain is KAGVTQTPRYLIKTRGQQVTLSCSPISGHRSVSWYQQTPGQGLQFLFEYFSETQRNKGNFPGRFSGRQFSNSRSEMNVSTLELGDSALYLCASSLAQGATYEQYFGPGTRLTVT.

The rearrangement uses TRBV6-5 and TRBJ2-5, with 10 bases matching TRBD2. Germline CDR1 is MNHEY and CDR2 is SVGAGI. This CDR3 contains 15 residues. Losses at the gene ends were 7 bases for V and 2 bases for J; bases not matched to a gene: 7. CDR3 amino acids: CASKAAGGLQETQYF. In DNA, the CDR3 is TGTGCCAGCAAAGCAGCGGGGGGGCTACAAGAGACCCAGTACTTC.

The rearrangement joins TRBV12-5 to TRBJ1-1, with 10 bases aligning to TRBD1. V shed 3 bases, J shed 3 bases, and the junction held 7 bases outside the gene matches. Germline loops: CDR1 LGHNT, CDR2 FRNRAP. The CDR3 has 16 amino acids. The CDR3 nucleotides are TGTGCTAGTGGTTTTGGGACAGGGGAAGATCACACTGAAGCTTTCTTT. Protein: CASGFGTGEDHTEAFF.

The genes are TRBV9 and TRBJ1-1; D not resolved. Germline assignment: CDR1 SGDLS and CDR2 YYNGEE. With 2 bases removed from V and 4 bases from J, the gap between germline ends came to 9 bases. The CDR3 is made up of 13 amino acids. The CDR3 loop is CASSVQAGTEAFF. CDR3 coding DNA: TGTGCCAGCAGCGTCCAGGCAGGCACTGAAGCTTTCTTT.

Regarding this clone: One end of the junction does not line up with germline, which may come from a read error. The chain has TRBV6-1 and TRBJ1-2; D is unclear. CDR1 is MNHNS and CDR2 is SASEGT in the germline V gene. CDR3 size: 11 residues. In nucleotides, the CDR3 is TGTGCCAGCAATCAGAACTATGGCTACGCCTTC. Translated: CASNQNYGYAF.

V is TRBV4-1 and J is TRBJ1-4, with 8 nucleotides matching TRBD1. The CDR3 sequence is 18 residues long. V dropped 4 bases and J dropped 3; count of bases not matched to a gene: 13. The germline V gene encodes CDR1 MGHRA and CDR2 YSYEKL. CDR3 loop: CASSPRDRSAMPNEKLFF. The CDR3, as DNA: TGCGCCAGCAGCCCCCGGGACAGGTCAGCCATGCCTAATGAAAAACTGTTTTTT.

The rearrangement links TRBV6-1 to TRBJ1-1; D is possibly TRBD1 (6 bases). The V end lost 1 base, the J end lost 0 bases, and 6 bases lay between the germline ends. Germline V gene data show CDR1 as MNHNS and CDR2 as SASEGT. The length of the CDR3 is 14 residues. CDR3 region: CASSEGTVNTEAFF. As DNA, the CDR3 is TGTGCCAGCAGTGAAGGGACAGTGAACACTGAAGCTTTCTTT.

The table lists this clone with a few counts. This chain connects TRBV14 to TRBJ1-1; D is unclear. CDR3 length: 14 amino acids. Germline V CDR1 and CDR2: SGHDN, FVKESK. V was shortened by 4 bases and J by 1 base, with 10 bases between the two germline ends. CDR3 in DNA: TGTGCCAGCAGCCGGGTCCGGGGGAACACTGAAGCTTTCTTT. This gives the protein CASSRVRGNTEAFF.

This clone was found a few times. The CDR3: CASSVDSSGNTIYF. Written as DNA, the CDR3 is TGTGCCAGCAGCGTAGATAGCTCTGGAAACACCATATATTTT. The chain links TRBV9 to TRBJ1-3; D gene ambiguous. The V end was cut by 0 bases, the J end by 0 bases, with 4 bases between. The length of the CDR3 is 14 residues. Germline V CDR1 and CDR2: SGDLS, YYNGEE.

The genes are TRBV6-5 and TRBJ1-1; D is undetermined. The length of the CDR3 is 13 residues. Germline V lookup: CDR1 MNHEY, CDR2 SVGAGI. V was pared by 2 bases and J by 8 bases, with 12 bases between. CDR3 in amino acids: CASSYLRVSEAFF. The CDR3, as DNA: TGTGCCAGCAGTTACCTCCGGGTCAGCGAAGCTTTCTTT.

The V and J genes are TRBV19 and TRBJ2-2, with 8 bases that match TRBD2. V trimming: 1 base; J trimming: 5 bases; junction bases outside the gene matches: 3. CDR1 and CDR2 (germline): LNHDA, SQIVND (reference sequence). This CDR3 is 15 amino acids long. CDR3 nucleotides: TGTGCCAGTAGTATAGTCCCGGGAGGGACCGGGGAGCTGTTTTTT. Translated, it gives CASSIVPGGTGELFF. Filled out from reference TRBV19 and TRBJ2-2, the complete variable domain reads DGGITQSPKYLFRKEGQNVTLSCEQNLNHDAMYWYRQDPGQGLRLIYYSQIVNDFQKGDIAEGYSVSREKKESFPLTVTSAQKNPTAFYLCASSIVPGGTGELFFGEGSRLTVL.

J is TRBJ2-3 and V is TRBV7-9; possibly TRBD1 for D (5 bases). Trimming pared 5 bases from V and 1 base from J, leaving 13 bases between. The CDR3 has 15 residues. Germline-derived CDR1 and CDR2 are SEHNR and FQNEAQ (reference sequence). The DNA of the CDR3 is TGTGCCAGCAGCCATAATATAGGGGGCACAGATACGCAGTATTTT. Its protein product is CASSHNIGGTDTQYF.

This chain links TRBV28 with TRBJ2-7, with 11 positions matching TRBD1. CDR3 length equals 14 residues. The germline V gene encodes CDR1 MDHEN and CDR2 SYDVKM. V shed 6 bases, J shed 1 base, and the junction held 2 bases outside the gene matches. CDR3 region: CASRGTGGSYEQYF. In DNA form, the CDR3 reads TGTGCCAGCAGGGGGACAGGGGGATCCTACGAGCAGTACTTC.

V and J are TRBV23-1 and TRBJ1-2; D not certain. TRBV23-1 is an ORF; its function is uncertain. Deletions cut 2 bases from V and 4 bases from J, with 8 bases between. This CDR3 contains 13 residues. Here the CDR3 reads CASSQRAFYGYTF. CDR3 in DNA: TGCGCCAGCAGTCAAAGGGCTTTCTATGGCTACACCTTC.

The V gene is TRBV15, the J gene TRBJ1-3; unclear D gene. The length of the CDR3 is 18 residues. Trimming removed 0 bases at V and 0 bases at J, with 15 bases between. Germline values: CDR1 LNHNV, CDR2 YYDKDF (reference sequence). The CDR3 reads CATSREFGELSSGNTIYF. For the CDR3, the DNA is TGTGCCACCAGCAGAGAATTCGGCGAGCTCAGCTCTGGAAACACCATATATTTT.

The V gene is TRBV6-5, the J gene TRBJ2-5; D perhaps matches TRBD2 (6 bases). Trimming shortened V by 4 bases and J by 5 bases, and 20 bases separated the two germline ends. This CDR3 comprises 16 residues. CDR1 and CDR2 (germline): MNHEY, SVGAGI. CDR3 DNA sequence: TGTGCCAGCAGTTCCCCTCCGAGACTAGGGGTTGAGACCCAGTACTTC. It specifies CASSSPPRLGVETQYF.

V gene TRBV6-5 combines with J gene TRBJ2-5, with unresolved D. The CDR3 is 12 amino acids. V was clipped by 1 base and J by 5 bases, with 5 bases between them. Germline lookup yields CDR1 MNHEY and CDR2 SVGAGI. In DNA form, the CDR3 reads TGTGCCAGCAGTTACTGGGGTGAGACCCAGTACTTC. This sequence encodes CASSYWGETQYF.

The genes are TRBV7-2 and TRBJ1-1, with unresolved D. The CDR3 spans 13 residues. Trimming removed 5 bases at V and 0 bases at J, with 7 bases between. Germline CDR1 is SGHTA and CDR2 is FQGNSA. CDR3: CASSLSMNTEAFF. In nucleotides, the CDR3 is TGTGCCAGCAGCCTCTCAATGAACACTGAAGCTTTCTTT.

This clone was seen only a few times. CDR3 sequence reads: CASSYSPGNQPQHF. CDR3 in DNA: TGTGCCAGCAGTTACTCCCCGGGGAATCAGCCCCAGCATTTT. The chain couples TRBV6-5 to TRBJ1-5; D is undetermined. Deletions cut 0 bases from V and 4 bases from J, with 7 bases between. This CDR3 has 14 amino acids. CDR1 and CDR2 from the germline V gene are MNHEY and SVGAGI.

V is TRBV7-6 and J is TRBJ2-2; D remains ambiguous. V lost 0 bases and J lost 7, with 9 bases in between. The germline CDR1 and CDR2 sequences are SGHVS and FNYEAQ. This CDR3 is 14 amino acids long. In nucleotides, the CDR3 is TGTGCCAGCAGCTTAGCGCTAGGGAACGGGGAGCTGTTTTTT. It translates to CASSLALGNGELFF.

The chain employs TRBV6-5 and TRBJ2-5; 9 positions agree with TRBD2. V shed 2 bases, J shed 4 bases, and the junction held 8 bases outside the gene matches. The CDR3 totals 16 residues. The V gene's germline CDR1 is MNHEY and CDR2 SVGAGI. CDR3 nucleotide sequence: TGTGCCAGCAGTTACGCCTTAGCGGGAGCGACAGAGACCCAGTACTTC. The encoded protein is CASSYALAGATETQYF.

The genes are TRBV18 and TRBJ2-5, with D hard to call. The ends were cut back, 1 base at V and 5 bases at J, with 5 bases in the middle. Germline assignment: CDR1 KGHSH and CDR2 LQKENI. The CDR3 extends over 12 amino acids. This chain's CDR3 is CASSPQRETQYF. The DNA of the CDR3 is TGTGCCAGCTCACCACAGAGGGAGACCCAGTACTTC.

This sequence joins TRBV5-5 and TRBJ2-3; D is ambiguous. The CDR3 sequence is 13 residues long. Trimming took off 6 bases at V and 2 bases at J, with 10 bases between the two ends. Per the germline V gene, CDR1 is SGHKS and CDR2 is YYEKEE (reference sequence). DNA for the CDR3: TGTGCCAGCATGGTGCAATTCACAGATACGCAGTATTTT. Protein sequence: CASMVQFTDTQYF.

This clone was seen only once. The chain uses TRBV6-1 and TRBJ2-7; TRBD1 is a possible D gene (6 bases). CDR1 and CDR2 from the germline V gene are MNHNS and SASEGT. The CDR3 totals 13 residues. Trimming left V 6 bases short and J 3 bases short, with 12 bases between. The CDR3 region is CASRWTEYYEQYF. The CDR3 DNA follows: TGTGCCAGCAGATGGACAGAATACTACGAGCAGTACTTC.

This clone was recorded a few times. The J gene is TRBJ2-7, the V gene TRBV6-1; 7 bases fit TRBD1. V dropped 9 bases and J dropped 3; count of bases not matched to a gene: 14. This CDR3 comprises 15 residues. Germline loops: CDR1 MNHNS, CDR2 SASEGT. The CDR3 sequence: CARSTAGTVYYEQYF. Written as DNA, the CDR3 is TGTGCCAGGTCGACCGCCGGGACAGTTTACTACGAGCAGTACTTC.

This chain links TRBV5-6 with TRBJ2-2; D ambiguous. Germline CDR1 is SGHDT and CDR2 is YYEEEE. The CDR3 runs to 14 residues. The ends were cut back, 1 base at V and 3 bases at J, with 7 bases in the middle. CDR3 in amino acids: CASSLSAHTGELFF. CDR3 coding DNA: TGTGCCAGCAGCTTGTCCGCTCACACCGGGGAGCTGTTTTTT.

This chain links TRBV10-2 with TRBJ1-6, with D perhaps TRBD1 (5 bases). Between the trimmed V and J ends, which lost 0 bases and 0 bases, there was a span of 18 bases. The CDR3 is 20 amino acids. Germline V lookup: CDR1 WSHSY, CDR2 SAAADI. CDR3 DNA sequence: TGCGCCAGCAGTGAGTCTTTGTGGGGGTCTATAAGCTCCTATAATTCACCCCTCCACTTT. Protein sequence: CASSESLWGSISSYNSPLHF.